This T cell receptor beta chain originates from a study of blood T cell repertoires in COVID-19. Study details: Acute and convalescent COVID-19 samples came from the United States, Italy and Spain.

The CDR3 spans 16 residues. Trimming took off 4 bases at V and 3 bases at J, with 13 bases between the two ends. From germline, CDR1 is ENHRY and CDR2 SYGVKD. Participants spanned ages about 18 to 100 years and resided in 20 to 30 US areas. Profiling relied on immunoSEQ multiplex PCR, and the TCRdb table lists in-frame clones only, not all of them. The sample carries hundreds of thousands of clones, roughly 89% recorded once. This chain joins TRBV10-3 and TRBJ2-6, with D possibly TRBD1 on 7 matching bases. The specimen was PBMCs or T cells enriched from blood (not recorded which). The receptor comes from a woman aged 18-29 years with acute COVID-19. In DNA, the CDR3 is TGTGCCATCAGTGTGGAGGGGGCGCGTGGGGCCAACGTCCTGACTTTC. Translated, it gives CAISVEGARGANVLTF.